This T cell receptor beta chain appears in the sequencing data of a study of identical twins' blood T cells. MiXCR, applied by TCRdb to the 5' RACE reads, yields one record per CDR3 protein. Of a few hundred thousand distinct CDR3 sequences in the sample, over 25% are singletons; the top ten hold roughly 6.1%. V lost 3 bases, J lost 6 bases, and 8 bases stayed unmatched. The CDR3 contains 15 residues. Germline loops: CDR1 DFQATT, CDR2 SNEGSKA (reference sequence). As concerns this clonotype: The antigen is unknown.

All three twin pairs grew up together with likely shared infections and vaccines. Findings of the study overall: Each donor's most abundant TCRbeta clonotypes shared more CDR3 sequences with her twin than unrelated donors. Out-of-frame TCRbeta clonotypes reportedly had markedly more similar V usage in twins than unrelated donors.

The receptor comes from a woman aged 18 to 55 in good health. Sequencing was performed on PBMCs. This sequence joins TRBV20-1 and TRBJ2-1, with 10 nucleotides matching TRBD2. CDR3 in amino acids: CSASVSAGGINEQFF. The CDR3 region has the DNA TGCAGTGCTAGCGTATCAGCGGGAGGGATCAATGAGCAGTTCTTC.